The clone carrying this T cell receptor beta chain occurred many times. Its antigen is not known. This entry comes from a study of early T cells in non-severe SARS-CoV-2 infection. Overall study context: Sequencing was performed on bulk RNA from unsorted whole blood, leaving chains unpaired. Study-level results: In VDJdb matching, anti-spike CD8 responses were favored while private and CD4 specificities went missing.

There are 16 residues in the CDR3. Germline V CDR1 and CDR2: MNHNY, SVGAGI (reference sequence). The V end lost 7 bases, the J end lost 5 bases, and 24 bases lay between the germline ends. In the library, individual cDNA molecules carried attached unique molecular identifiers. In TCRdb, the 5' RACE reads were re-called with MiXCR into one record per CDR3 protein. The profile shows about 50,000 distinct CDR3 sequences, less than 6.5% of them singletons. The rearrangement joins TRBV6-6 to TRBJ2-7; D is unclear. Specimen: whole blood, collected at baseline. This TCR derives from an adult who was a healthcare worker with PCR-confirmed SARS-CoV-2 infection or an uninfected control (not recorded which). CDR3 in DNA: TGTGCCAGCACCTTACGCACTACAACAGAGAAGGACGAGCAGTACTTC. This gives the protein CASTLRTTTEKDEQYF.